The T cell receptor (beta chain) under discussion was sequenced for a study of regulatory T cells in long-lasting Graves disease. For the study at large: Recently diagnosed Graves' patients had received antithyroid drugs for under 3 months.

Whole-study results and caveats: Segments TRBV28, TRBJ1-2 and TRBJ2-5 showed preferential usage in persistent disease.

Remarks on this clonotype: The antigen remains undetermined.

iRepertoire HTBI primers and Arm-PCR of CDR3 regions built TCR beta libraries. TCRdb re-analysed the multiplex PCR reads in MiXCR, keeping a single row per CDR3 protein. The table records 250,000 to 400,000 distinct CDR3 sequences, 18% of them present only once. The CDR3 sequence is 13 residues long. The ends were cut back, 4 bases at V and 3 bases at J, with 8 bases in the middle. Time point described: newly diagnosed GD, antithyroid drugs for less than 3 months. There was RNA extracted from PBMCs, and the TCR library was made from it. An approximately 10-milliliter sample of peripheral blood was drawn into EDTA tubes.

The chain couples TRBV12-3 or TRBV12-4 to TRBJ2-3; no definite D call. The receptor comes from a female donor with Graves disease. The input for sequencing was peripheral blood mononuclear cells (PBMCs), taken at new diagnosis, from a patient treated with antithyroid drugs. CDR3 bases: TGTGCCAGCAGTTGGCAGATGACAGATACGCAGTATTTT. Encoded protein: CASSWQMTDTQYF.